The clone carrying this T cell receptor (beta chain) was found a few times. TCRbeta library construction was performed incorporating unique molecular identifiers. TCRdb re-called the PCR reads through MiXCR, storing one row per CDR3 protein. The sample yields a few hundred thousand distinct CDR3 sequences, about 25% seen once. The data derive from a study of T-cell reconstitution after alpha-beta-depleted transplantation in children. The CDR3 extends over 16 amino acids. CDR1 is SGHTA, CDR2 FQGNSA, per germline. J lost 5 bases, V lost 1 base, and 3 bases had no gene match. V usage is TRBV7-2 and J usage is TRBJ2-2; 11 positions match TRBD2. The sequencing here drew on PBMCs, taken before TCRalphabeta/CD19-depleted stem cell transplant. This clonotype originated in a girl aged 2-10 years with Fanconi anemia, due to receive a stem cell transplant. CDR3 loop: CASSLVAGGLTGELFF. The DNA for the CDR3 is TGTGCCAGCAGCTTAGTAGCGGGAGGGCTTACCGGGGAGCTGTTTTTT.